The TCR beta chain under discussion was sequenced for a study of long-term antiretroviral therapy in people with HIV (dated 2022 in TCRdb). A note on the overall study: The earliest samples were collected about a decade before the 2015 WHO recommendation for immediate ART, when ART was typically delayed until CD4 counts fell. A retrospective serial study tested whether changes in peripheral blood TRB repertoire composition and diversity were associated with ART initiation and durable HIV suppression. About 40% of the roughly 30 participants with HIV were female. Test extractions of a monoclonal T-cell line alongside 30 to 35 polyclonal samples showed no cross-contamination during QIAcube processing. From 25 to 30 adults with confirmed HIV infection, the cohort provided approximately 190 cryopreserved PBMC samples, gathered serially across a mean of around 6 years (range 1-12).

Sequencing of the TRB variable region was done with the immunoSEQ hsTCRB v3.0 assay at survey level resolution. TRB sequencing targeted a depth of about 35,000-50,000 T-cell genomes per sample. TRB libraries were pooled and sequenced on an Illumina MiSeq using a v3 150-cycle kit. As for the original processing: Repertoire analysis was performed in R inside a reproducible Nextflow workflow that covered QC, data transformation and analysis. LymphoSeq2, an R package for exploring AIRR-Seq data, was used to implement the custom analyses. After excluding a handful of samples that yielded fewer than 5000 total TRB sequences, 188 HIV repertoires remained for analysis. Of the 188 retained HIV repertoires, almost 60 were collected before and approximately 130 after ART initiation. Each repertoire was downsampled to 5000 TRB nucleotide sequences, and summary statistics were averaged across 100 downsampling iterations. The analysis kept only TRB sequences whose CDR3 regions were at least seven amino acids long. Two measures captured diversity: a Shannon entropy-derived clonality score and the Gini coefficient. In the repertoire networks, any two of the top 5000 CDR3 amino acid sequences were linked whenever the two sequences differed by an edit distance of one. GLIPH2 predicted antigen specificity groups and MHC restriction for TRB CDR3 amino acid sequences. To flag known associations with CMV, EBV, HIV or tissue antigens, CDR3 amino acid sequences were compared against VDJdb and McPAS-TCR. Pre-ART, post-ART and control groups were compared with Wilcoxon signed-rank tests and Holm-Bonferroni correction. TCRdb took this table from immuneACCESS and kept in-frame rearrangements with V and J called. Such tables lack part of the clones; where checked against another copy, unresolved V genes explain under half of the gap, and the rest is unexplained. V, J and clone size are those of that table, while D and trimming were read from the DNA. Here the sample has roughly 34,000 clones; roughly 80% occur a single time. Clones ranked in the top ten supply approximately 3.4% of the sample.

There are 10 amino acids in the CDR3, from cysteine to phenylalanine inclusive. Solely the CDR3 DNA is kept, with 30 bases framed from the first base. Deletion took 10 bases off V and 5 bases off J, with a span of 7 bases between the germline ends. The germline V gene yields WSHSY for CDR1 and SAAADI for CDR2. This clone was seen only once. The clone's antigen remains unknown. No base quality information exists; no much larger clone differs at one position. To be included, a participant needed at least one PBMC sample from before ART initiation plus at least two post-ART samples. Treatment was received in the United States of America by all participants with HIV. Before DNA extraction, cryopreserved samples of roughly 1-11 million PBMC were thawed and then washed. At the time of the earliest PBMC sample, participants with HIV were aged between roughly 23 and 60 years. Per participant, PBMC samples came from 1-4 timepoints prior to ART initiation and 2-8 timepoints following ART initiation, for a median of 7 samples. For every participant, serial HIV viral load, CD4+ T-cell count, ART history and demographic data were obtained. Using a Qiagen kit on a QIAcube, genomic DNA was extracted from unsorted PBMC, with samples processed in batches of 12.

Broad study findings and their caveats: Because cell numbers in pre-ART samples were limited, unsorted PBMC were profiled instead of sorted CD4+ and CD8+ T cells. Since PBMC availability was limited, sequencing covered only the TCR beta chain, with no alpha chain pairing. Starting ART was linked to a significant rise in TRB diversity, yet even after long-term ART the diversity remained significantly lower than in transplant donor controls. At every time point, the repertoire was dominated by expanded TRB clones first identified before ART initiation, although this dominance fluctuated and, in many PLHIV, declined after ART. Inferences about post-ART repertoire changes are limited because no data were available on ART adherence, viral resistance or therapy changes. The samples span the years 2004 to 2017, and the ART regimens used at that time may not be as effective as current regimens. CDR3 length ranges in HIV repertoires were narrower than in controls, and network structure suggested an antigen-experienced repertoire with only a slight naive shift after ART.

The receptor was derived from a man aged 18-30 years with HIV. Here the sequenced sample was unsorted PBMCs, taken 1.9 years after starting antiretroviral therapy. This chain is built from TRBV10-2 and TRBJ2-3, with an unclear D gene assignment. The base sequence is TGCGCCACAAGAGGAGATACGCAGTATTTT. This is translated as CATRGDTQYF.